These 26 T cell receptor beta chains were sequenced from one sample in a study of T cells after yellow fever vaccination. Each CDR3 protein gets one entry after TCRdb re-called the 5' RACE reads with MiXCR. Among just under 600,000 distinct CDR3 sequences, about 13% were seen once, and the ten largest hold about an eighth. Specimen: PBMCs, collected on the day of the yellow fever booster vaccination. The source is a man aged 30-40 years who received the YFV17D yellow fever vaccine.

J is TRBJ2-3 and V is TRBV5-1, with 8 bases that match TRBD2. The CDR3 is 18 residues long. Per the germline V gene, CDR1 is SGHRS and CDR2 is YFSETQ. Trimming at V came to 1 base and at J to 0 bases, leaving 10 bases not matched to a gene. The CDR3: CASSLRIAGTGSTDTQYF. CDR3 coding DNA: TGCGCCAGCAGCTTGAGAATAGCGGGAACTGGGAGCACAGATACGCAGTATTTT.

This clonotype has a handful of counts. The rearrangement uses TRBV28 and TRBJ2-5, with D perhaps matching TRBD1 or TRBD2 (6 bases each). CDR1 and CDR2 from the germline V gene are MDHEN and SYDVKM. CDR3 size: 17 residues. Trimming pared 1 base from V and 0 bases from J, leaving 15 bases between. The CDR3 region is CASSLSVGGDDQETQYF. CDR3 coding DNA: TGTGCCAGCAGTTTATCCGTGGGGGGCGATGACCAAGAGACCCAGTACTTC.

The V and J genes are TRBV9 and TRBJ2-2; 13 bases align to TRBD2. Germline lookup yields CDR1 SGDLS and CDR2 YYNGEE. V was pared by 4 bases and J by 7 bases, with 4 bases of the junction left unmatched. The CDR3 covers 15 residues. The CDR3 spells CASSTTSGGHGELFF. The CDR3 region has the DNA TGTGCCAGCAGCACGACTAGCGGGGGGCACGGGGAGCTGTTTTTT.

The chain is built from TRBV5-1 and TRBJ2-7; 9 bases line up with TRBD1. The CDR3 spans 15 residues. With 3 bases clipped from V and 2 bases from J, the junction kept 6 bases outside the gene matches. Germline CDR1 and CDR2: SGHRS and YFSETQ. This CDR3 reads CASSSWTGATYEQYF. CDR3 in DNA: TGCGCCAGCAGCTCTTGGACAGGGGCGACCTACGAGCAGTACTTC.

The V call is TRBV11-2, the J call TRBJ2-3; tentative D call: TRBD1 (5 bases). Trimming cost V 4 bases and J 4 bases, with 24 bases left between them. The CDR3 loop spans 18 amino acids. CDR1 is SGHAT, CDR2 FQNNGV, per germline. CDR3 loop: CASSYGIVRGRAPDTQYF. The DNA of the CDR3 is TGTGCCAGCAGCTACGGTATTGTGAGAGGCAGGGCCCCAGATACGCAGTATTTT.

The sample holds a few counts of this clonotype. The CDR3 DNA is TGTGCCAGCAGCAACTTTGAGGAGGGGTGTTTTGACTTAGCTTTCTTT. It translates to CASSNFEEGCFDLAFF. This chain uses TRBV21-1 with TRBJ1-1. TRBV21-1 is described as a pseudogene. This CDR3 is built from 16 residues.

V usage is TRBV28 and J usage is TRBJ1-2, with TRBD1 as a possible D gene (6 bases). Deletions cut 2 bases from V and 6 bases from J, with 16 bases between. The CDR3 has 15 amino acids. Germline V gene lookup returns CDR1 MDHEN and CDR2 SYDVKM. The CDR3 coding sequence is TGTGCCAGCAGTTTAAACAGGGTGGCCCGGGATGGCTACACCTTC. Translation gives CASSLNRVARDGYTF.

The sample holds a few counts of this clonotype. The V call is TRBV5-6, the J call TRBJ2-7; D not resolved. V dropped 1 base and J dropped 2 bases, with 10 bases sitting between them. Germline-derived CDR1 and CDR2 are SGHDT and YYEEEE. This CDR3 is built from 14 residues. Written as DNA, the CDR3 is TGTGCCAGCAGCTTGAGGTACAGCACCTACGAGCAGTACTTC. Its translation is CASSLRYSTYEQYF.

CDR3 coding DNA: TGCAGCGTTGAGCGTACCAAAGTAGCGGGAGGGGGAGATACGCAGTATTTT. Translation: CSVERTKVAGGGDTQYF. This rearrangement joins TRBV29-1 to TRBJ2-3; 11 bases line up with TRBD2. J gave up 5 bases and V 3 bases, and 13 bases lay outside the gene matches. The germline CDR1 and CDR2 sequences are SQVTM and ANQGSEA. CDR3 length: 17 amino acids.

There are a few counts of this clonotype. V usage is TRBV29-1 and J usage is TRBJ2-1, with 10 bases that match TRBD2. The CDR3 extends over 14 amino acids. Germline V lookup: CDR1 SQVTM, CDR2 ANQGSEA. The V segment lost 4 bases and the J segment 7 bases; nucleotides outside the gene matches: 7. CDR3 in amino acids: CSVASGRAGNEQFF. CDR3 coding DNA: TGCAGCGTTGCCAGCGGGAGGGCTGGAAATGAGCAGTTCTTC.

CDR3 protein: CASRDRGLYEQFF. CDR3 coding DNA: TGTGCCAGCAGGGACAGGGGTCTGTATGAGCAGTTCTTC. This chain connects TRBV12-3 or TRBV12-4 to TRBJ2-1; 9 positions match TRBD1. The CDR3 runs to 13 residues. Germline trimming cut 6 bases from V and 8 bases from J; bases unmatched to any gene: 5.

This clonotype was counted between two and nine times. The chain employs TRBV7-9 and TRBJ2-1; D not certain. Trimming cost V 8 bases and J 3 bases, with 14 bases left between them. The CDR3 is 14 amino acids. The germline V gene has CDR1 SEHNR and CDR2 FQNEAQ (reference sequence). The CDR3, as DNA: TGTGCCAGCCGGAACTATAACGGCTACAATGAGCAGTTCTTC. Protein sequence: CASRNYNGYNEQFF.

CDR3 in DNA: TGCAGTGCTAGAGGCGGGAGTATGATCCATGAGCAGTTCTTC. Protein product: CSARGGSMIHEQFF. The chain has TRBV20-1 and TRBJ2-1; 7 nucleotides agree with TRBD2. Germline V gene sequence: CDR1 DFQATT, CDR2 SNEGSKA (reference sequence). The J segment lost 8 bases and the V segment lost 1 base, leaving 8 bases of the junction unmatched. The CDR3 covers 14 residues.

This clonotype was observed a few times. At one boundary the junction diverges from the germline segment, which might be a read error. V is TRBV7-2 and J is TRBJ2-7; TRBD2 matches at 10 bases. The germline CDR1 and CDR2 sequences are SGHTA and FQGNSA. The CDR3 loop spans 16 amino acids. For the CDR3, the DNA is TGTGCCAGCAGCCTAGCTCGGACTAGCGGCTCCTACGAGCAGTACTTC. This gives the protein CASSLARTSGSYEQYF.

This clonotype was found a few times. V usage is TRBV9 and J usage is TRBJ2-2, with TRBD1 as a possible D gene (5 bases). The CDR3 length is 15 residues. Trimming stripped 0 bases from V and 1 base from J, with 7 bases between. Germline CDR1 is SGDLS and CDR2 is YYNGEE. CDR3 sequence: CASSVGTKNTGELFF. DNA for the CDR3: TGTGCCAGCAGCGTAGGGACAAAGAACACCGGGGAGCTGTTTTTT.

This clonotype turned up a few times. V usage is TRBV27 and J usage is TRBJ2-2; D is unresolved. Trimming shortened V by 6 bases and J by 0 bases, and 8 bases separated the two germline ends. From germline, CDR1 is MNHEY and CDR2 SMNVEV (reference sequence). The CDR3 has 14 amino acids. As DNA, the CDR3 is TGTGCCAGCAGAAGGCGGCCGAACACCGGGGAGCTGTTTTTT. This gives the protein CASRRRPNTGELFF.

This clonotype was seen more than once but under ten times. The chain is built from TRBV7-2 and TRBJ2-3; 11 bases agree with TRBD2. Trimming at V came to 1 base and at J to 4 bases, leaving 7 bases not matched to a gene. The CDR3 consists of 17 residues. Per germline, CDR1 SGHTA and CDR2 FQGNSA. In nucleotides, the CDR3 is TGTGCCAGCAGCTTAGGGCTAGCGGGAGGATGGGCAGATACGCAGTATTTT. This translates into CASSLGLAGGWADTQYF.

This clonotype was seen repeatedly, ten times or more. V usage is TRBV5-1 and J usage is TRBJ2-7; 13 positions match TRBD2. CDR3 length: 17 residues. Looked up from germline, CDR1 is SGHRS and CDR2 is YFSETQ. Unmatched junction bases numbered 9, after V lost 0 bases and J lost 6 bases. CDR3 loop: CASSLEASTSGRSEQYF. CDR3 bases: TGCGCCAGCAGCTTGGAGGCCTCGACTAGCGGGAGGTCCGAGCAGTACTTC. The whole variable domain, filled in from reference TRBV5-1 and TRBJ2-7, reads KAGVTQTPRYLIKTRGQQVTLSCSPISGHRSVSWYQQTPGQGLQFLFEYFSETQRNKGNFPGRFSGRQFSNSRSEMNVSTLELGDSALYLCASSLEASTSGRSEQYFGPGTRLTVT.

This clonotype has ten or more counts. V usage is TRBV21-1 and J usage is TRBJ2-2; the table's D call, TRBD2, was not checked against the DNA. TRBV21-1 is listed as a pseudogene. The length of the CDR3 is 15 residues. CDR3 nucleotides: TGTGCCAGCAGCCTCCGGGCCCTGAACACCGGGGAGCTGTTTTTT. This gives the protein CASSLRALNTGELFF.

This clonotype was found a few times. The chain links TRBV7-9 to TRBJ1-3; no clear D. V was clipped by 6 bases and J by 4 bases, with 16 bases between them. The CDR3 sequence is 15 residues long. CDR1 and CDR2 (germline): SEHNR, FQNEAQ (reference sequence). Here the CDR3 reads CASRPPPREGNTIYF. CDR3 DNA: TGTGCCAGCAGACCCCCCCCGCGAGAGGGAAACACCATATATTTT.

The rearrangement links TRBV27 to TRBJ2-2; D is ambiguous. This CDR3 has 13 amino acids. The V end was cut by 6 bases, the J end by 4 bases, with 9 bases between. Germline lookup yields CDR1 MNHEY and CDR2 SMNVEV (reference sequence). In nucleotides, the CDR3 is TGTGCCAGCAGCCCCCGGGTCACCGGGGAGCTGTTTTTT. This sequence encodes CASSPRVTGELFF.

This clonotype was recorded many times. The chain couples TRBV4-2 to TRBJ2-7; TRBD2 matches 8 bases. Trimming at V came to 0 bases and at J to 1 base, leaving 5 bases not matched to a gene. The CDR3 runs 16 residues. Germline V gene data show CDR1 as LGHNA and CDR2 as YNFKEQ. Here the CDR3 DNA reads TGTGCCAGCAGCCAAGATCAGGGGACTAGGTCCTACGAGCAGTACTTC. Its protein product is CASSQDQGTRSYEQYF.

This chain's CDR3 is CASSFRENRETQYF. The CDR3 DNA is TGCGCCAGCAGCTTCCGTGAGAATCGGGAGACCCAGTACTTC. This chain links TRBV5-1 with TRBJ2-5; no reliable D call. Germline V lookup: CDR1 SGHRS, CDR2 YFSETQ. Trimming left V 2 bases short and J 5 bases short, with 13 bases between. CDR3 length equals 14 residues.

This chain joins TRBV18 and TRBJ1-1; 11 positions agree with TRBD1. The germline gives CDR1 KGHSH, CDR2 LQKENI. The CDR3 runs to 17 residues. J lost 4 bases, V lost 3 bases, and 10 bases had no gene match. The CDR3 bases are TGTGCCAGCTCACCTGACGGGACAGGGGGTCTGGGCACTGAAGCTTTCTTT. It yields the protein CASSPDGTGGLGTEAFF.

This clonotype was recorded at least ten times. The chain has TRBV11-2 and TRBJ2-1; maybe TRBD2 (6 bases). V lost 3 bases and J 5 bases, leaving 20 bases between the germline ends. Germline CDR1 SGHAT, CDR2 FQNNGV. CDR3 length equals 17 residues. The CDR3 nucleotides read TGTGCCAGCAGCTTCAGACTAGGTTCGTATCGGAACAATGAGCAGTTCTTC. Encoded protein: CASSFRLGSYRNNEQFF.

The rearrangement uses TRBV4-2 and TRBJ2-1; unclear D gene. V was cut by 0 bases and J by 0 bases, with 12 bases left in between. The CDR3 contains 17 residues. Germline V lookup: CDR1 LGHNA, CDR2 YNFKEQ. CDR3: CASSQDGPASSYNEQFF. CDR3 in DNA: TGTGCCAGCAGCCAAGATGGGCCGGCAAGCTCCTACAATGAGCAGTTCTTC.